What follows are 10 T cell receptor beta chains derived from one specimen sequenced in a study of regulatory T cells in long-lasting Graves disease. Researchers made TCR beta libraries by using iRepertoire HTBI primers and running Arm-PCR on CDR3 regions. Each CDR3 protein gets one entry after TCRdb re-called the multiplex PCR reads with MiXCR. The sample gives roughly 420,000 distinct CDR3 sequences, 16% of which show up once; about 25% is in the top ten. Noted time point: newly diagnosed GD, antithyroid drugs for less than 3 months. PBMCs provided the RNA from which the TCR library was made. This sample also appeared in a second study, on T cells in Graves' hyperthyroidism and ophthalmopathy.

The sequencing here drew on peripheral blood mononuclear cells (PBMCs), taken at new diagnosis, from a patient treated with antithyroid drugs. The receptor source for this set is a woman between 18 and 29 years old with Graves disease.

Notes on this clonotype: A read error may be the cause here, since a much bigger clone is one base away. The genes are TRBV6-1 and TRBJ1-2; a possible D gene is TRBD1 (5 bases). The germline CDR1 and CDR2 sequences are MNHNS and SASEGT. The CDR3 runs to 14 residues. The CDR3 DNA follows: TGTGTCAGCAGTGAGGGAGGGGTTCCGCTTGGCTACACCTTC. Translation: CVSSEGGVPLGYTF.

This clonotype appeared many times. The chain has TRBV28 and TRBJ2-1; the D gene is possibly TRBD1 (5 bases). The germline V gene encodes CDR1 MDHEN and CDR2 SYDVKM. The V gene lost 4 bases and the J gene lost 2 bases, with 15 bases spanning the gap. The CDR3 covers 16 residues. CDR3 nucleotides: TGTGCCAGCAGTTCCCTCCTGACAGTAGCCTACAATGAGCAGTTCTTC. It specifies CASSSLLTVAYNEQFF.

This clonotype was found many times. The CDR3 loop reads CASSQESNRGYEQYF. The CDR3 nucleotides read TGTGCCAGCAGCCAAGAGTCTAACAGGGGCTACGAGCAGTACTTC. The rearrangement joins TRBV14 to TRBJ2-7, with 7 bases that match TRBD1. V was clipped by 0 bases and J by 3 bases; unmatched bases: 5. Germline V lookup: CDR1 SGHDN, CDR2 FVKESK. CDR3 length equals 15 residues.

This clonotype was seen only a few times. The rearrangement joins TRBV28 to TRBJ1-6; D possibly corresponds to TRBD1 (5 bases). Germline loops: CDR1 MDHEN, CDR2 SYDVKM. V was shortened by 7 bases and J by 0 bases, with 7 bases between the two germline ends. The CDR3 length is 14 residues. The CDR3 DNA is TGTGCCAGCAACGGGGGCTCCTATAATTCACCCCTCCACTTT. This gives the protein CASNGGSYNSPLHF.

The V call is TRBV28, the J call TRBJ1-2; tentative D call: TRBD1 (5 bases). Deletions cut 5 bases from V and 1 base from J, with 20 bases between. This CDR3 spans 17 amino acids. CDR1 MDHEN and CDR2 SYDVKM come from the germline V gene. In DNA form, the CDR3 reads TGTGCCAGCAGTCAGGGCCTTGGACAAACTTTTAACTATGGCTACACCTTC. Protein sequence: CASSQGLGQTFNYGYTF.

This clonotype has more than one count but fewer than ten. The genes are TRBV30 and TRBJ2-2, with D tentatively TRBD2 (5 bases). The CDR3 has 16 residues. V lost 3 bases and J lost 0, with 14 bases in between. Germline V CDR1 and CDR2: GTSNPN, SVGIG (reference sequence). The CDR3: CAWRKPRAPNTGELFF. The CDR3 nucleotides are TGTGCCTGGAGAAAACCGAGGGCCCCGAACACCGGGGAGCTGTTTTTT.

This clonotype was detected ten times or more. This sequence joins TRBV6-1 and TRBJ1-5, with TRBD1 as a possible D gene (5 bases). Germline loops: CDR1 MNHNS, CDR2 SASEGT. Deletions cut 5 bases from V and 3 bases from J, with 11 bases between. There are 14 residues in the CDR3. CDR3 sequence reads: CASSISGHNQPQHF. The CDR3 bases are TGTGCCAGCAGTATATCAGGGCACAATCAGCCCCAGCATTTT.

This clonotype was detected many times. V and J are TRBV13 and TRBJ2-5; 11 nucleotides agree with TRBD2. Trimming took 5 bases from V and 4 from J; bases not matched to a gene: 6. The CDR3 consists of 15 residues. The germline CDR1 and CDR2 sequences are PRHDT and FYEKMQ (reference sequence). CDR3 nucleotides: TGTGCCAGCAGCCCCCTAGCGGGAGGAGGAGAGACCCAGTACTTC. The encoded protein is CASSPLAGGGETQYF.

J is TRBJ1-5 and V is TRBV6-5; D uncertain. Trimming removed 0 bases at V and 2 bases at J, with 11 bases between. The CDR3 extends over 16 amino acids. CDR1 and CDR2 (germline): MNHEY, SVGAGI. CDR3 DNA: TGTGCCAGCAGTTACTCGATGGGGTTGGGCAATCAGCCCCAGCATTTT. It is translated as CASSYSMGLGNQPQHF.

This clonotype came up once. V is TRBV5-1 and J is TRBJ2-5, with D unresolved. CDR3 length: 15 residues. Trimming removed 0 bases from V and 1 base from J, with 10 bases in between. In germline, CDR1 is SGHRS, CDR2 YFSETQ. CDR3 residues: CASSLGHRSQETQYF. CDR3 DNA sequence: TGCGCCAGCAGCTTGGGGCACCGGTCCCAAGAGACCCAGTACTTC.